This entry lists 13 T cell receptor beta chains sequenced from one sample in a study of early T cells in non-severe SARS-CoV-2 infection. One entry per CDR3 protein, called by TCRdb with MiXCR from the 5' RACE reads. The profile shows approximately 84,000 distinct CDR3 sequences, about 16% of them singletons. Sequencing was carried out using whole blood. The receptors derive from an adult who was a healthcare worker with PCR-confirmed SARS-CoV-2 infection or an uninfected control (not recorded which).

This clonotype was observed a few times. This rearrangement joins TRBV20-1 to TRBJ2-1; D gene ambiguous. Germline V CDR1 and CDR2: DFQATT, SNEGSKA (reference sequence). The ends were cut back, 0 bases at V and 0 bases at J, with 9 bases in the middle. The CDR3 is made up of 15 amino acids. CDR3 sequence reads: CSARDLSRSYNEQFF. The CDR3 region has the DNA TGCAGTGCTAGAGATCTGAGCCGCTCCTACAATGAGCAGTTCTTC.

Only a few counts were recorded for this clonotype. The chain carries TRBV7-9 and TRBJ1-4; D gene unclear. Germline CDR1 is SEHNR and CDR2 is FQNEAQ (reference sequence). The CDR3 totals 15 residues. The V end was cut by 6 bases, the J end by 4 bases, with 15 bases between. CDR3 loop: CASSPGLSVNEKLFF. The CDR3 DNA reads TGTGCCAGCAGTCCTGGATTGTCGGTTAATGAAAAACTGTTTTTT.

The sample holds a few counts of this clonotype. The chain has TRBV29-1 and TRBJ2-1; 12 bases align to TRBD2. The V and J ends lost 7 bases and 9 bases, in that order; junction bases with no gene match: 16. Per germline, CDR1 SQVTM and CDR2 ANQGSEA. The CDR3 spans 16 residues. The CDR3, as DNA: TGCAGCGCTCACGGGGCTAGCGGGAGGGCCCAGGGTGAGCAGTTCTTC. Its translation is CSAHGASGRAQGEQFF.

Many counts were recorded for this clonotype. The J gene is TRBJ2-3, the V gene TRBV7-9; no clear D gene. This CDR3 is built from 12 residues. Germline V gene lookup returns CDR1 SEHNR and CDR2 FQNEAQ (reference sequence). Trimming removed 5 bases from V and 2 bases from J, with 5 bases in between. CDR3 loop: CASSGLTDTQYF. In DNA, the CDR3 is TGTGCCAGCAGCGGCCTCACAGATACGCAGTATTTT.

This clonotype was observed a few times. The gene calls are TRBV12-3 or TRBV12-4 and TRBJ2-2; possibly TRBD1 for D (7 bases). The CDR3 is 14 amino acids. The V and J ends lost 5 bases and 7 bases respectively, with 14 bases between them. The CDR3 sequence is CASSPQGEVGELFF. The CDR3 DNA sequence: TGTGCCAGCAGTCCTCAGGGGGAGGTCGGGGAGCTGTTTTTT.

This clonotype has a handful of counts. This chain links TRBV11-2 with TRBJ2-7; weak D call: TRBD2 (6 bases). V was shortened by 5 bases and J by 3 bases, with 23 bases between the two germline ends. The CDR3 length is 17 residues. The germline V gene has CDR1 SGHAT and CDR2 FQNNGV. CDR3 in amino acids: CASSSRGGSRRNYEQYF. The CDR3 region has the DNA TGTGCCAGCAGCAGCCGCGGAGGGAGCAGGCGGAACTACGAGCAGTACTTC. The full variable domain, its missing parts supplied by reference TRBV11-2 and TRBJ2-7, is EAGVAQSPRYKIIEKRQSVAFWCNPISGHATLYWYQQILGQGPKLLIQFQNNGVVDDSQLPKDRFSAERLKGVDSTLKIQPAKLEDSAVYLCASSSRGGSRRNYEQYFGPGTRLTVT.

There are a few counts of this clonotype. The rearrangement joins TRBV28 to TRBJ1-3; TRBD1 is a possible D gene (5 bases). The germline gives CDR1 MDHEN, CDR2 SYDVKM. The CDR3 sequence is 13 residues long. V was cut by 7 bases and J by 5 bases, with 12 bases left in between. CDR3 region: CASTGGLRNTIYF. The CDR3, as DNA: TGTGCCAGCACCGGGGGACTCCGAAACACCATATATTTT.

The V call is TRBV9, the J call TRBJ2-1; 12 bases align to TRBD2. Germline-derived CDR1 and CDR2 are SGDLS and YYNGEE. The V and J ends lost 4 bases and 9 bases, in that order; junction bases with no gene match: 8. The CDR3 is 15 amino acids. DNA of the CDR3: TGTGCCAGCAGCCCCGGGACTAGCGGGTGGATTGAGCAGTTCTTC. Translation: CASSPGTSGWIEQFF.

This clonotype was seen ten or more times. V gene TRBV10-3 combines with J gene TRBJ1-1; D unclear. The CDR3 extends over 16 amino acids. The V and J ends lost 0 bases and 3 bases respectively, with 14 bases between them. Germline CDR1 and CDR2: ENHRY and SYGVKD. The DNA for the CDR3 is TGTGCCATCAGTGAGTCGCGGCCGGAATATTACACTGAAGCTTTCTTT. Its protein product is CAISESRPEYYTEAFF.

As for this clonotype: One end of the junction does not line up with germline, which may come from a read error. This chain uses TRBV9 with TRBJ2-3; 7 bases align to TRBD2. Germline V gene sequence: CDR1 SGDLS, CDR2 YYNGEE. The CDR3 extends over 12 amino acids. CDR3 coding DNA: TGTGCCAGCAGCCCTAGCGGAGATACGCAGTTTTTT. Translated, it gives CASSPSGDTQFF.

This clonotype was recorded a few times. The chain joins TRBV7-9 to TRBJ2-2; TRBD2 agrees at 10 bases. Germline V gene sequence: CDR1 SEHNR, CDR2 FQNEAQ (reference sequence). The J segment lost 2 bases and the V segment lost 5 bases, leaving 2 bases of the junction unmatched. The CDR3 is made up of 15 amino acids. CDR3: CASSPLAGNTGELFF. The CDR3 DNA reads as TGTGCCAGCAGCCCACTAGCGGGAAACACCGGGGAGCTGTTTTTT.

This clonotype appeared a few times. This sequence joins TRBV6-2 or TRBV6-3 and TRBJ1-1, with 9 nucleotides matching TRBD1. The V segment lost 0 bases and the J segment 5 bases; nucleotides outside the gene matches: 7. Per the germline V gene, CDR1 is MNHEY and CDR2 is SVGEGT. CDR3 size: 16 residues. In DNA, the CDR3 is TGTGCCAGCAGTTACTCGACAGGGGGAAAGAAGACTGAAGCTTTCTTT. Its translation is CASSYSTGGKKTEAFF.

This clonotype occurred a few times. V and J are TRBV29-1 and TRBJ1-2; D call uncertain. CDR1 is SQVTM, CDR2 ANQGSEA, per germline. V was clipped by 6 bases and J by 2 bases, with 7 bases between them. The CDR3 totals 11 residues. CDR3 residues: CSVLTNYGYTF. The CDR3 DNA follows: TGCAGCGTCCTGACCAACTATGGCTACACCTTC.